This is a list of T cell receptor beta chains from one sample in a study of blood T cell repertoires in COVID-19. Using immunoSEQ multiplex PCR, the repertoire was profiled, and TCRdb retains in-frame clones only, with some absent. The sample has hundreds of thousands of clones; more than 70% are singletons. Sequenced: PBMCs or T cells enriched from blood (not recorded which). The receptors originated from a man aged 25 to 45 with acute COVID-19. CDR3s include the opening cysteine and the closing phenylalanine or tryptophan. D genes are given only for firm matches. The size field is filled for only some rows; it gives once, few, many or a size class.

17	TRBD1	TRBJ2-2	once	TRBV29-1	TGCAGTTCTAGGACAGGGGATCTCCTATTCAACACCGGGGAGCTGTTTTTT	CSSRTGDLLFNTGELFF
12	-	TRBJ1-1	-	TRBV5-6	TGTGCCTCCGACACCATGAACACTGAAGCTTTCTTT	CASDTMNTEAFF
14	TRBD1	TRBJ1-1	-	TRBV14	TGTGCCAGCAGCCAAGCGGGACAGTTCACTGAAGCTTTCTTT	CASSQAGQFTEAFF
15	-	TRBJ1-6	-	TRBV5-1	TGCGCCAGCAGCTTGGCAACAGGGAATAATTCACCCCTCCACTTT	CASSLATGNNSPLHF
17	-	TRBJ2-4	-	TRBV6-6	TGTGCCAGCAGTCCATTCAAACAGGGTCTAGCCAAAAACATTCAGTACTTC	CASSPFKQGLAKNIQYF
16	-	TRBJ1-2	-	TRBV9	TGTGCCAGCAGCGGCCGAAACCAGGGATCAGGTATTGGCTACACCTTC	CASSGRNQGSGIGYTF
13	-	TRBJ2-2	-	TRBV27	TGTGCCAGCAGTCTACAGGGCTCCGGGGAGCTGTTTTTT	CASSLQGSGELFF
15	TRBD1	TRBJ1-4	-	TRBV4-1	TGCGCCAGCAGCTCAACCGGGACAGCTAATGAAAAACTGTTTTTT	CASSSTGTANEKLFF
13	TRBD1	TRBJ1-2	-	TRBV28	TGTGCCAGCAGACCGGGACAGGTGGGTGGCTACACCTTC	CASRPGQVGGYTF
13	-	TRBJ1-6	-	TRBV2	TGTGCCAGCAGTGACGGGGTAGGATCACCCCTCCACTTT	CASSDGVGSPLHF
15	-	TRBJ1-3	-	TRBV7-6	TGTGCCAGCAGCTTAGGCAGGGGCTCTGGAAACACCATATATTTT	CASSLGRGSGNTIYF
16	-	TRBJ1-1	-	TRBV5-4	TGTGCCAGCAGCTTGGCCGTTCCGGGGTCTAACACTGAAGCTTTCTTT	CASSLAVPGSNTEAFF
15	-	TRBJ1-6	-	TRBV6-4	TGTGCCAGCAGTGCCCTGGGACTAGGAAATTCACCCCTCCACTTT	CASSALGLGNSPLHF
15	TRBD2	TRBJ2-7	-	TRBV19	TGTGCCAGTAGTCCGTGGCGCGGGGGGTCCTACGAGCAGTACTTC	CASSPWRGGSYEQYF
15	TRBD2	TRBJ2-5	-	TRBV19	TGTGCCAGTAGCACCCTAGCGGGGGGGCCCGGGACCCAGTACTTC	CASSTLAGGPGTQYF
17	TRBD2	TRBJ2-5	-	TRBV2	TGTGCCAGCACCCCCGGTTGGCTAGCGGGGGGGCAAGAGACCCAGTACTTC	CASTPGWLAGGQETQYF
12	-	TRBJ1-1	-	TRBV30	TGTGCCTGGAGTATCGGGGGGCCTGAAGCTTTCTTT	CAWSIGGPEAFF
17	TRBD1	TRBJ2-7	-	TRBV5-6	TGTGCCAGCAGCTTAAGGAGGGCAGGGGGCCTACCGAGCGAGCAGTACTTC	CASSLRRAGGLPSEQYF
17	-	TRBJ1-3	-	TRBV4-2	TGTGCCAGCAGCCAAGATAGCTCCTCGGGAAGAGGAAACACCATATATTTT	CASSQDSSSGRGNTIYF
15	-	TRBJ2-7	-	TRBV6-4	TGTGCCAACCATTGGGGCCTCTTATTACCCTACGAGCAGTACTTC	CANHWGLLLPYEQYF
15	TRBD1	TRBJ1-3	-	TRBV5-6	TGTGCCAGCAGCTTGAGGACAGGGTACGGAAACACCATATATTTT	CASSLRTGYGNTIYF
16	TRBD1	TRBJ2-4	few	TRBV5-6	TGTGCCAGCAGCCGAGTGGGACAGGGAAAGGATGACATTCAGTACTTC	CASSRVGQGKDDIQYF
13	-	TRBJ2-5	few	TRBV7-2	TGTGCCAGCAGCTTCCTAAGTTCGGAGACCCAGTACTTC	CASSFLSSETQYF
15	-	TRBJ2-2	-	TRBV3-1/TRBV3-2	TGTGCCAGCAGCCAAGGCCAACAGTCTGCCGGGGAGCTGTTTTTT	CASSQGQQSAGELFF
12	-	TRBJ1-6	-	TRBV10-2	TGCGCCAGCAGTGACAATGTGTCACCCCTCCACTTT	CASSDNVSPLHF